These 23 T cell receptor beta chains originate from one sample sequenced in a study of tumor-infiltrating lymphocytes in primary liver carcinoma. DNA and RNA were both co-extracted from about 19-30 mg of bulk tissue that had not been sorted. Total RNA amounting to 500 ng was the source from which TCR beta cDNA was made with a constant-region primer. Generation of the TCR beta libraries relied on three nested multiplex PCR rounds using slightly modified ARM-PCR. PCR rounds one and two used TRBV1-TRBV30 forward primers with a C-beta reverse primer for around 11 cycles each. TCRdb re-called the multiplex PCR reads with MiXCR, one entry per CDR3 protein. This table holds 150,000 to 200,000 distinct CDR3 sequences, over 80% found once. Sample: tumor tissue from primary liver carcinoma. These receptor sequences come from a man aged 35 to 55 with primary liver carcinoma and hepatitis B virus infection.

To note about this clonotype: At one of its ends the junction is not consistent with the germline gene, which may arise from a read error. The genes are TRBV6-1 and TRBJ2-5, with a possible D match to TRBD2 (5 bases). There are 14 residues in the CDR3. Germline V gene data show CDR1 as MNHNS and CDR2 as SASEGT. The CDR3 reads CAISEGEWKETQYF. CDR3 sequence (DNA): TGTGCCATCAGTGAGGGCGAGTGGAAAGAGACCCAGTACTTC.

The table lists this clonotype with a few counts. Sequence at one end of the junction differs from germline and may be a read error. This chain connects TRBV29-1 to TRBJ2-1; the D gene is possibly TRBD2 (5 bases). This CDR3 is 10 amino acids long. The germline CDR1 and CDR2 sequences are SQVTM and ANQGSEA. CDR3 protein: CSARCNEQFF. The CDR3 nucleotides read TGTAGCGCACGATGTAATGAGCAGTTCTTC.

Note on this clonotype: Germline and junction disagree at one end, which may indicate a read error. The V call is TRBV29-1, the J call TRBJ1-1; a possible D gene is TRBD1 (6 bases). The CDR3 is made up of 14 amino acids. Per germline, CDR1 SQVTM and CDR2 ANQGSEA. The CDR3 sequence is CSVVREGVNTEAIF. The CDR3 nucleotides read TGCAGCGTCGTCAGAGAGGGGGTGAACACTGAAGCTATCTTT.

This chain connects TRBV2 to TRBJ2-6; no firm D call. The CDR3 extends over 15 amino acids. Germline V gene data show CDR1 as SNHLY and CDR2 as FYNNEI. Trimming removed 7 bases at V and 0 bases at J, with 10 bases between. CDR3 residues: CASTYSGSGANVLTF. In nucleotides, the CDR3 is TGTGCCAGCACTTACTCTGGCTCTGGGGCCAACGTCCTGACTTTC.

The genes are TRBV4-2 and TRBJ2-3; the D gene is possibly TRBD2 (5 bases). Trimming pared 10 bases from V and 0 bases from J, leaving 17 bases between. The CDR3 spans 15 residues. Looked up from germline, CDR1 is LGHNA and CDR2 is YNFKEQ. The CDR3 DNA reads TGTGCCACCAGTCTAAGAGGGCAGAGCACAGATACGCAGTATTTT. This sequence encodes CATSLRGQSTDTQYF.

A note on this clonotype: A read error may account for a junction end that differs from germline. The genes are TRBV29-1 and TRBJ2-3; tentatively, D is TRBD1 (6 bases). CDR1 SQVTM and CDR2 ANQGSEA come from the germline V gene. The CDR3 extends over 11 amino acids. CDR3 sequence reads: CCFGGTDMQFF. CDR3 bases: TGCTGCTTTGGGGGCACAGATATGCAGTTTTTT.

The rearrangement links TRBV7-8 to TRBJ2-3, with no clear D. The germline CDR1 and CDR2 sequences are SGHVS and FQNEAQ. The ends were cut back, 2 bases at V and 7 bases at J, with 31 bases in the middle. The CDR3 totals 20 residues. CDR3 protein: CASSLWVGSGIALKINTQYF. The CDR3, as DNA: TGTGCCAGCAGCTTATGGGTTGGATCCGGAATCGCCCTAAAGATAAATACGCAGTATTTT.

In the case of this clonotype: The junction and the germline gene differ at one end; a read error may be behind it. J is TRBJ2-3 and V is TRBV6-1; 13 bases are shared with TRBD2. The germline gives CDR1 MNHNS, CDR2 SASEGT. The CDR3 sequence is 15 residues long. For the CDR3, the DNA is TGTTCCAGCACTGAACTAGCGGGAGGGCCAGATACGCAGTATTTT. Its translation: CSSTELAGGPDTQYF.

In the case of this clonotype: Sequence at one end of the junction differs from germline and may be a read error. The chain recombines TRBV30 with TRBJ1-5, with TRBD1 as a possible D gene (5 bases). Per germline, CDR1 GTSNPN and CDR2 SVGIG (reference sequence). This CDR3 region has 13 residues. The CDR3: CAWRGQGNPPQHF. CDR3 DNA: TGTGCCTGGAGGGGTCAGGGCAATCCGCCCCAGCATTTT.

Worth noting for this clonotype: Lacking the conserved final phenylalanine or tryptophan, this CDR3 likely reflects a read error. Because the CDR3's place on the DNA is in doubt, the DNA is left out and the CDR3 is given as listed by TCRdb. The chain employs TRBV28 and TRBJ2-1; the D call TRBD1 from the table was never checked on the DNA. The CDR3 comprises 14 residues, both ends counted. Germline assignment: CDR1 MDHEN and CDR2 SYDVKM. CDR3 loop: CASRLPQDGVGQFL.

The V call is TRBV7-8, the J call TRBJ2-7; 9 positions agree with TRBD2. The CDR3 length is 15 residues. V was pared by 7 bases and J by 2 bases, with 9 bases of the junction left unmatched. CDR1 SGHVS and CDR2 FQNEAQ come from the germline V gene. CDR3 nucleotides: TGTGCCAGCAAAGCCAAGACTAGCGGCCCCTACGAGCAGTACTTC. It yields the protein CASKAKTSGPYEQYF.

V is TRBV12-3 or TRBV12-4 and J is TRBJ1-5; TRBD1 matches 7 bases. V gave up 9 bases and J gave up 4 bases; unmatched junction bases: 12. CDR3 length: 15 residues. The CDR3 loop reads CASRQTGLPNQPQHF. CDR3 DNA sequence: TGTGCCAGTAGGCAGACAGGGCTACCAAATCAGCCCCAGCATTTT.

Worth noting for this clonotype: Possible read error: a much larger clone is one base away. The gene calls are TRBV28 and TRBJ1-3; D perhaps matches TRBD1 (6 bases). The germline CDR1 and CDR2 sequences are MDHEN and SYDVKM. The CDR3 has 16 residues. The CDR3 nucleotides are TGTGACAGCAGCTCCTTCCACAGGGACTCTGGAAACACCATATATTTT. Amino acid sequence: CDSSSFHRDSGNTIYF.

Turning to this clonotype: A read error may produce the germline difference seen at one junction end. V gene TRBV6-5 combines with J gene TRBJ2-5, with 7 bases fitting TRBD1. Germline values: CDR1 MNHEY, CDR2 SVGAGI. The CDR3 consists of 12 residues. The CDR3 DNA reads as TGTACCAGCAGCTCCCAGGGGGAGATCCAGTACTTC. It yields the protein CTSSSQGEIQYF.

The chain links TRBV12-3 or TRBV12-4 to TRBJ2-1; possible D gene TRBD1, 6 bases. V gave up 5 bases and J gave up 12 bases, with 11 bases separating them. CDR3 length equals 11 residues. CDR3 in amino acids: CASSAETGQFF. In DNA form, the CDR3 reads TGTGCCAGCAGTGCAGAGACAGGGCAGTTCTTC.

Turning to this clonotype: One end of the junction fails to match germline, which may point to a read error. The chain carries TRBV29-1 and TRBJ2-5, with 10 bases lining up with TRBD1. This CDR3 is 15 amino acids long. Looked up from germline, CDR1 is SQVTM and CDR2 is ANQGSEA. Here the CDR3 reads CSVRVTGQGIETQYF. For the CDR3, the DNA is TGCAGCGTCCGAGTCACGGGACAGGGGATTGAGACCCAGTACTTT.

As regards this clonotype: Germline and junction disagree at one end, which may indicate a read error. The chain combines TRBV28 with TRBJ2-5; D is ambiguous. The CDR3 length is 15 residues. Looked up from germline, CDR1 is MDHEN and CDR2 is SYDVKM. CDR3 protein: CASSSSTEVGETQHF. The CDR3 bases are TGTGCCAGCAGTTCGAGCACAGAAGTAGGAGAGACCCAGCACTTC.

Remarks on this clonotype: The junction and the germline gene differ at one end; a read error may be behind it. This chain links TRBV5-1 with TRBJ2-5, with TRBD2 as a possible D gene (5 bases). The CDR3 is 15 residues long. CDR1 SGHRS and CDR2 YFSETQ come from the germline V gene. In DNA form, the CDR3 reads TGCGCCGGCAGTCCGGATAGAGGGAGTCAAGAGACCCAGTACTTC. Protein product: CAGSPDRGSQETQYF.

Note on this clonotype: Sequence at one end of the junction differs from germline and may be a read error. This rearrangement joins TRBV11-2 to TRBJ2-4, with unresolved D. The CDR3 has 15 residues. The germline gives CDR1 SGHAT, CDR2 FQNNGV. The CDR3 region is CASTVSAVAKNIQYF. The CDR3, as DNA: TGTGCCAGCACCGTTTCGGCGGTAGCCAAGAACATTCAGTACTTC.

Details on this clonotype: Relative to the germline gene, one junction end is altered; a read error may explain this. The chain couples TRBV6-2 or TRBV6-3 to TRBJ2-7, with D possibly matching TRBD2 (6 bases). Looked up from germline, CDR1 is MNHEY and CDR2 is SVGEGT. This CDR3 spans 17 amino acids. The CDR3 DNA reads as TGTGCCAGCAGCGAGAGACCGAGACTAGAGGGGACCTACGCGCAGTATTTC. Encoded protein: CASSERPRLEGTYAQYF.

Notes on this clonotype: The junction departs from germline at one end; a sequencing error may be responsible. The gene calls are TRBV4-1 and TRBJ2-7; 8 positions match TRBD2. The germline gives CDR1 MGHRA, CDR2 YSYEKL. This CDR3 comprises 17 residues. CDR3 nucleotides: TGCGCCAGCCGCCAAGAAAGAAGTAGCGGGGCTCTCTACGAGCAGTACTTC. The encoded protein is CASRQERSSGALYEQYF.

The chain employs TRBV11-1 and TRBJ2-1, with D perhaps TRBD1 or TRBD2 (5 bases each). The CDR3 totals 16 residues. V was cut by 5 bases and J by 3 bases, with 17 bases left in between. The germline V gene has CDR1 SGHAT and CDR2 FQDESV (reference sequence). For the CDR3, the DNA is TGTGCCAGCAGCCCAGACAGTAGCGAGAACTACAATGAGCAGTTCTTC. Translation: CASSPDSSENYNEQFF. Variable domain in full (rest from reference TRBV11-1 and TRBJ2-1): EAEVAQSPRYKITEKSQAVAFWCDPISGHATLYWYRQILGQGPELLVQFQDESVVDDSQLPKDRFSAERLKGVDSTLKIQPAELGDSAMYLCASSPDSSENYNEQFFGPGTRLTVL.

Comments on this clonotype: The CDR3 does not end in the conserved phenylalanine or tryptophan, so this is likely a read error. This chain connects TRBV12-3 or TRBV12-4 to TRBJ2-7; no clear D gene. Deletions cut 3 bases from V and 3 bases from J, with 9 bases between. The CDR3 extends over 13 amino acids. The CDR3 DNA sequence: TGTGCCAGCAGTTTCAGGACGGGCTACGAGCAGTACATC. It yields the protein CASSFRTGYEQYI.